Listed below are T cell receptor beta chains from one sample, sequenced in a study of technical replicates of blood from a handful of donors. This table comes from immunoSEQ multiplex PCR, and its TCRdb copy is limited to in-frame clones, with some not included. The top ten clones hold 4.8% of a sample with 76,000 or so clones, approximately 83% of them seen once. Sequencing was done on a sample of PBMCs. Receptors were obtained from a human donor in good health. Some clones in this sample may be carry-over from other donors' samples. The conserved cysteine and the conserved F or W are not part of the CDR3 here. The listing skips clone size in some rows; elsewhere it reads once, few, many or a size class.

v_gene	j_gene	abundance	CDR3aa
TRBV4-2	TRBJ2-3	.	ASSHTWRGTTDTQY
TRBV11-2	TRBJ2-2	.	ASSARGTGGELF
TRBV7-9	TRBJ2-2	.	ASSYGQDNTGELF
TRBV19	TRBJ1-1	few	ASSIAGHGTEAF
TRBV2	TRBJ2-3	few	ASITREYTDTQY
TRBV29-1	TRBJ2-2	.	SVLQGATGELF
TRBV5-4	TRBJ2-4	.	ASSTKAGGSKNIQY
TRBV4-2	TRBJ2-2	.	ASSPDRVDTGELF
TRBV11-3	TRBJ1-3	.	ASISRGRGNTIY
TRBV15	TRBJ2-1	few	ATRGGDRDYNEQF
TRBV18	TRBJ2-7	.	ASSAEPGQGKREQY
TRBV5-4	TRBJ1-1	.	ASRPGQGIGTEAF
TRBV10-2	TRBJ1-1	once	ASSEYLGETEAF
TRBV4-3	TRBJ1-1	.	ASSQGKERRDGMNTEAF
TRBV29-1	TRBJ1-1	.	SVYGGGLGTEAF
TRBV5-6	TRBJ2-6	.	ASSLGQGSGANVLT
TRBV20-1	TRBJ1-1	.	SARVALGAF
TRBV23-1	TRBJ1-1	.	ASSQFKSDMNTEAF
TRBV5-8	TRBJ1-2	.	ASSLPVSGIAYGYT
TRBV5-6	TRBJ1-6	.	ASLSRDRSPLH
TRBV5-6	TRBJ2-3	.	ASSGGDSDATDTQY
TRBV7-9	TRBJ1-1	once	ASSLDRWRDTEAF
TRBV7-2	TRBJ2-5	.	ASSIAGGHSETQY
TRBV27	TRBJ2-1	few	ASGSGMSYNEQF
TRBV6-5	TRBJ2-7	.	ASRPRGVYEQY
TRBV18	TRBJ2-4	.	ASSPGDYLVKNIQY
TRBV7-2	TRBJ2-7	.	ASSLGVQGGEQY
TRBV10-3	TRBJ2-5	.	AISQGLRGGTETQY
TRBV19	TRBJ2-6	.	ASSKGPGANVLT
TRBV6-6	TRBJ2-7	.	ASRNGGQGYEQY
TRBV6-6	TRBJ2-5	.	ASAVAGGRETQY
TRBV30	TRBJ1-1	.	AWTGQGWGTEAF
TRBV4-3	TRBJ2-5	.	ASSPYGEPGRETQY
TRBV28	TRBJ2-3	.	ASSFRSSVDTQY
TRBV5-1	TRBJ2-1	.	ASSLVGGGVYNEQF
TRBV7-2	TRBJ1-5	.	ASSLVPGTFNQPQH
TRBV2	TRBJ2-2	.	ASRNSGTGELF
TRBV4-3	TRBJ2-1	.	ASSQEGSGGHNEQF
TRBV5-4	TRBJ2-5	.	ASSSDRGGETQY
TRBV25-1	TRBJ1-3	few	ASSGRQGAGGNTIY
TRBV10-2	TRBJ2-5	.	ASSELTIGAQETQY
TRBV27	TRBJ1-4	.	ASSFHRAEKLF
TRBV6-1	TRBJ2-4	.	ASSEVGTTGNIQY
TRBV6-5	TRBJ1-6	.	ASSYSGARDNSPLH
TRBV30	TRBJ2-7	once	AWGDFLGQY
TRBV6-6	TRBJ1-1	.	ASRAREGGTEAF
TRBV5-6	TRBJ2-7	once	ASSFPRRHSYEQY
TRBV18	TRBJ2-7	once	ASSMDRGRPYEQY